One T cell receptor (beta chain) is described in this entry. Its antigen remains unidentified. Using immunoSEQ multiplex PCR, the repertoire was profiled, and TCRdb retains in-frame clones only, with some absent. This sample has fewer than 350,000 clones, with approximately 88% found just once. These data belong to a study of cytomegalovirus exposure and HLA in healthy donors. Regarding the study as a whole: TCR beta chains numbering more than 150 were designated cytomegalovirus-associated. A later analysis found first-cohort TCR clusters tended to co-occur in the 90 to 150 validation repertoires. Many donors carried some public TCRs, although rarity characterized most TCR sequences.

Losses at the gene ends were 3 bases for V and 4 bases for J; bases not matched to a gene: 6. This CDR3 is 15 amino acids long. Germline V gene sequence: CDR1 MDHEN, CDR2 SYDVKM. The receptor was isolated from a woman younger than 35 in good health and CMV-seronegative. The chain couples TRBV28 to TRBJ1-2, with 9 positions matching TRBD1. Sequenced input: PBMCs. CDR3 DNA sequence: TGTGCCAGCAGTTTCTCCGGGGACAGGGTCTATGGCTACACCTTC. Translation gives CASSFSGDRVYGYTF.